These T cell receptor beta chains were read from a single sample in a study of blood T cell repertoires in COVID-19. The repertoire was sequenced with immunoSEQ multiplex PCR; TCRdb's copy has only in-frame clones and lacks some. The sample lists some 200,000 clones; about 90% were seen once. Sequencing was carried out using peripheral blood. All receptors come from a woman in her forties or fifties with acute or convalescent COVID-19. CDR3s include the opening cysteine and the closing phenylalanine or tryptophan. Each record gives: D gene, CDR3 length, V gene, J gene, clone size, CDR3 DNA, CDR3 protein. D genes are given only for firm matches. Clone sizes are given selectively: once, few, many, or a class where the clone is expanded.

TRBD2,15,TRBV4-3,TRBJ2-7,.,TGCGCCAGCAGCCAGGGACTAGCGGGAGGCTGGGAGCAGTACTTC,CASSQGLAGGWEQYF
.,12,TRBV2,TRBJ2-3,.,TGTGCCAGCAACAGAGAGAGAGATACGCAGTATTTT,CASNRERDTQYF
TRBD2,13,TRBV14,TRBJ2-7,.,TGTGCCAGCAGTTCAGGACTAGCTTGGGAGCAGTACTTC,CASSSGLAWEQYF
.,14,TRBV10-3,TRBJ1-3,.,TGTGCCATCAGGGGGCAAGGGGAACAAAACACCATATATTTT,CAIRGQGEQNTIYF
.,14,TRBV7-2,TRBJ2-5,.,TGTGCCAGCAGCTTAGTAAGGCCCGGGGAGACCCAGTACTTC,CASSLVRPGETQYF
.,16,TRBV6-5,TRBJ1-4,.,TGTGCCAGCAGTTACTCGAGGACAGACACTAATGAAAAACTGTTTTTT,CASSYSRTDTNEKLFF
TRBD1,15,TRBV7-9,TRBJ1-5,.,TGTGCCAGCAGCCGTCTTACAGGGGGCGTTCAGCCCCAGCATTTT,CASSRLTGGVQPQHF
.,14,TRBV6-2/TRBV6-3,TRBJ1-5,.,TGTGCCAGCAGTTGGTCAGGGCGCGATCAGCCCCAGCATTTT,CASSWSGRDQPQHF
.,15,TRBV9,TRBJ2-3,.,TGTGCCAGCAGCGTAGGGGGGGGGCAGTCAGATACGCAGTATTTT,CASSVGGGQSDTQYF
TRBD1,13,TRBV30,TRBJ1-2,.,TGTGCCTGGAGTCACACAGGGGACTATGGCTACACCTTC,CAWSHTGDYGYTF
.,15,TRBV4-3,TRBJ2-7,.,TGCGCCAGCAGCCAAGCCCCGGGACATCAATACGAGCAGTACTTC,CASSQAPGHQYEQYF
TRBD1,13,TRBV15,TRBJ1-2,once,TGTGCCACCAGCGGACAGGGTTTGGCTGGCTACACCTTC,CATSGQGLAGYTF
TRBD1,16,TRBV19,TRBJ2-3,.,TGTGCCAGTAGCCCTATTCCGGGACAGGCGGCAGATACGCAGTATTTT,CASSPIPGQAADTQYF
TRBD1,14,TRBV4-3,TRBJ2-5,.,TGCGCCAGCAGCTCCGGGACAGGGCTAGAGACCCAGTACTTC,CASSSGTGLETQYF
TRBD2,15,TRBV6-6,TRBJ2-5,once,TGTGCCAGCAGTTTGACTAGCGGGAGTGGAAAGACCCAGTACTTC,CASSLTSGSGKTQYF
.,14,TRBV27,TRBJ2-7,.,TGTGCCAGCAGTTTATCTTGGGGCGCCTACGAGCAGTACTTC,CASSLSWGAYEQYF
TRBD2,17,TRBV4-3,TRBJ2-7,.,TGCGCCAGCAGCCAGGATAGCGGGGGGGCAGGGTCCTACGAGCAGTACTTC,CASSQDSGGAGSYEQYF
.,14,TRBV19,TRBJ1-5,once,TGTGCCAGTAGTATCCTGAACAGGGATCAGCCCCAGCATTTT,CASSILNRDQPQHF
.,13,TRBV6-5,TRBJ2-5,.,TGTGCCAGCACCTTGCGGCAGCGGGAGACCCAGTACTTC,CASTLRQRETQYF
TRBD1,14,TRBV4-2,TRBJ1-5,.,TGTGCCAGCAGCGCGGACAGGGGGCATCAGCCCCAGCATTTT,CASSADRGHQPQHF
TRBD1,15,TRBV5-6,TRBJ2-1,.,TGTGCCAGCAGCTCCGGGACAGGGGGCCAGGAAAAGCAGTTCTTC,CASSSGTGGQEKQFF
.,13,TRBV25-1,TRBJ1-6,.,TGTGCCAGCAGTATTGAGGGTGTGTCACCCCTCCACTTT,CASSIEGVSPLHF
.,15,TRBV6-2/TRBV6-3,TRBJ2-1,few,TGTGCCAGCAGTTACGTACGAAAGGGAGGCAATGAGCAGTTCTTC,CASSYVRKGGNEQFF
.,16,TRBV7-2,TRBJ2-1,.,TGTGCCAGCAGCTTAGTGGGCGGGACGGCCTACAATGAGCAGTTCTTC,CASSLVGGTAYNEQFF
.,14,TRBV5-4,TRBJ2-1,.,TGTGCCAGCAGCCTTGTCGGGGGAGGCGGTGAGCAGTTCTTC,CASSLVGGGGEQFF
.,11,TRBV9,TRBJ1-2,few,TGTGCCAGCAGCGGACAGCAGGGCTACACCTTC,CASSGQQGYTF
TRBD1,14,TRBV6-6,TRBJ1-1,once,TGTGCCAGCAACAGGGACAGGGAGGGCACTGAAGCTTTCTTT,CASNRDREGTEAFF
TRBD1,13,TRBV29-1,TRBJ1-1,.,TGCAGCGTGAGACAGGGATCCGACACTGAAGCTTTCTTT,CSVRQGSDTEAFF
TRBD1,15,TRBV2,TRBJ2-3,.,TGTGCCAGCAGTGAAGCATACAGGGGGACAGATACGCAGTATTTT,CASSEAYRGTDTQYF
.,14,TRBV18,TRBJ2-3,.,TGTGCCAGCTCACCTTCAGCGATCTCAGATACGCAGTATTTT,CASSPSAISDTQYF
TRBD2,14,TRBV7-9,TRBJ2-5,.,TGTGCCAGCAGCTCGCTAGCGGGAGTGGGGACCCAGTACTTC,CASSSLAGVGTQYF